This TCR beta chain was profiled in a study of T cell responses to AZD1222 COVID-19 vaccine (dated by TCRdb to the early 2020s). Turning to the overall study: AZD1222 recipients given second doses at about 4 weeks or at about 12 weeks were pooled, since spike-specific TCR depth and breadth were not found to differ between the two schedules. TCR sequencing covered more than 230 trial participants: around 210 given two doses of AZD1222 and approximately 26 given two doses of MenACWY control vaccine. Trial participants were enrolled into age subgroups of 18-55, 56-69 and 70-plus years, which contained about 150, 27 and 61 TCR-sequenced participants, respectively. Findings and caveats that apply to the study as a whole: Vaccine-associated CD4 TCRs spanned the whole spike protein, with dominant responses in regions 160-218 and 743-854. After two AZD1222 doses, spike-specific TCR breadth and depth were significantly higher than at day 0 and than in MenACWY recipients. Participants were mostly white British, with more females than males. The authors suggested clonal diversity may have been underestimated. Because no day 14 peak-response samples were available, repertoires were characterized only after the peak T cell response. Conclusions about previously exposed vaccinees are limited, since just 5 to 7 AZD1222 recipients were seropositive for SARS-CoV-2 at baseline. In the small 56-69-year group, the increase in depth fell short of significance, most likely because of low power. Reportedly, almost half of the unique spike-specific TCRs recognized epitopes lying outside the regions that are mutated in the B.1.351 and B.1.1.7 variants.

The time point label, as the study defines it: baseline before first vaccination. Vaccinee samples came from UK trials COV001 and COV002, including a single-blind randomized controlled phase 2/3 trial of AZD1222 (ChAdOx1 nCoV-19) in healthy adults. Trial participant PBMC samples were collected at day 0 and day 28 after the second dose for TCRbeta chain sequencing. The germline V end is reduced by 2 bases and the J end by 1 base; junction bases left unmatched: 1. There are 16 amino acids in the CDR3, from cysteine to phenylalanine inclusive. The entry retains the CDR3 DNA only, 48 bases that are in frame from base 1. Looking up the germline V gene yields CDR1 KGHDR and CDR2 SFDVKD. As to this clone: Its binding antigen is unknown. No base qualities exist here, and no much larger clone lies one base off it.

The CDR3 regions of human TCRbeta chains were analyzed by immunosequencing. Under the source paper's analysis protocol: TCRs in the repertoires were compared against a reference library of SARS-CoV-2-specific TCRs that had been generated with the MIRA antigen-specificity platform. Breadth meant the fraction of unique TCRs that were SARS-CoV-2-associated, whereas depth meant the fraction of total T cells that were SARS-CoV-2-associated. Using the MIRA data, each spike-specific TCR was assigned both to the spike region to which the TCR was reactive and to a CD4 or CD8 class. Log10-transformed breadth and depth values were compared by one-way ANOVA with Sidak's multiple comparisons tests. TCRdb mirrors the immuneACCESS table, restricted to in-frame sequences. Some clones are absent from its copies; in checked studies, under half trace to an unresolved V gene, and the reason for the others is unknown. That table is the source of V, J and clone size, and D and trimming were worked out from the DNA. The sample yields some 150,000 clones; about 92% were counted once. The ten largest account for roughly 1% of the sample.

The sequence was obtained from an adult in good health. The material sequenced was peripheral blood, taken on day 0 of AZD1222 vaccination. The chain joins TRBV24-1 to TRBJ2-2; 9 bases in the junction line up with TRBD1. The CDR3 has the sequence CATSDWGQGNTGELFF. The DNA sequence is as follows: TGTGCCACCAGTGATTGGGGACAGGGGAACACCGGGGAGCTGTTTTTT.